The text below deals with one T cell receptor beta chain. Its antigen is unknown. Base qualities are missing; no much larger clone stands one base away. Collaborating institutions collected whole blood in K2EDTA tubes following their own protocols. For TCRbeta analysis, collaborator samples were shipped as frozen whole blood, as isolated PBMCs, or as DNA extracted from either sample type. The immunoSEQ Assay, a bias-controlled multiplex PCR, was used to amplify TCRbeta CDR3 regions from genomic DNA. The original methods were these. Within the assay, amplification of reference gene primers was used to estimate how many nucleated cells each sample contained. To quantify the absolute abundance of each unique TCRbeta CDR3 rearrangement, sequence reads were collapsed and filtered. Productive Simpson clonality was computed per sample as the square root of Simpson's diversity index over productive rearrangements. TCRdb took over this immuneACCESS table, retaining in-frame rearrangements with V and J assigned. Such tables are incomplete; in checked studies, under half of the missing clones stem from an unresolved V gene, and the remainder is unexplained. That table gives V, J and clone size, and the DNA gave D and trimming. For this sample the table gives more than 150,000 clones, of which under 85% were detected only once. Of the sample, about 18% falls within the top ten clones.

The sample belongs to a study of blood T cell repertoires in COVID-19 (dated by TCRdb to the early 2020s). Concerning the study at large: Collaborator samples came from the United States, Italy and Spain and covered acute and convalescent phases of COVID-19. The repertoires were released in a freely available public database meant as a resource for research on the immune response to SARS-CoV-2. The material from the prospective study consisted of cDNA or gDNA derived from T cells, B-cell-depleted T cells, or PBMCs. Subjects who had been exposed to COVID-19, were actively infected with it, or had recovered from it provided the deeply sampled blood TCRbeta repertoires that made up the dataset. Nearly every sample came with metadata listing a de-identified subject ID, COVID-19 status, age in years and sex. HLA class I and class II types, where available, came from metadata supplied by the sample provider rather than from assay-based typing. The samples were drawn from the first 160 participants of the ongoing ImmuneRACE study and from 1,254 subjects provided by 6 global collaborators.

Overall study results and their limits: Clinical and demographic metadata were provided uncurated, with the amount varying by source and participant.

Sequenced: peripheral blood. This sequence originates from a man aged 60-69 years with active or convalescent COVID-19.

The DNA reads as follows: TGTGCCACCAGTGGGGCAGGGCGCGGCTATGGCTACACCTTC. It translates to CATSGAGRGYGYTF. The rearrangement combines TRBV24-1 with TRBJ1-2; TRBD1 is a possible D gene, resting on 5 matching bases. Spanning cysteine to phenylalanine, the CDR3 consists of 14 amino acids. Left in the record is the CDR3 DNA by itself, 42 bases read in frame from the first base. The germline V gene sets CDR1 to KGHDR and CDR2 to SFDVKD. Trimming costs V 5 bases and J 4 bases, and their ends lie 13 bases apart.